Presented here are 29 T cell receptor beta chains from one specimen sequenced in a study of OX40 agonist ivuxolimab in advanced cancers. Method: immunoSEQ multiplex PCR; TCRdb's copy keeps in-frame clones and lacks some. The profile covers roughly 93,000 clones, with more than 80% appearing a single time and 1.5% to 2% taken by the ten largest. Specimen: CD4+ or CD8+ T cells sorted from blood, collected in a trial of the OX40 agonist ivuxolimab. The source is an adult with an advanced solid tumor such as melanoma, head and neck, liver or kidney cancer.

This chain connects TRBV5-4 to TRBJ2-5; 7 bases line up with TRBD1. J gave up 5 bases and V 4 bases, and 8 bases lay outside the gene matches. Per the germline V gene, CDR1 is SGHNT and CDR2 is YYREEE (reference sequence). The CDR3 runs to 14 residues. CDR3 DNA sequence: TGTGCCAGCAGCGTCCGGACAGGAGAGGAGACCCAGTACTTC. Its protein is CASSVRTGEETQYF.

The rearrangement links TRBV5-1 to TRBJ1-2; D ambiguous. Per germline, CDR1 SGHRS and CDR2 YFSETQ. Trimming pared 2 bases from V and 7 bases from J, leaving 15 bases between. The CDR3 covers 14 residues. CDR3 sequence: CASSLGQASGGYTF. The CDR3 nucleotides are TGCGCCAGCAGCTTAGGTCAGGCCTCTGGTGGCTACACCTTC. Full variable domain (remainder filled in from reference TRBV5-1 and TRBJ1-2): KAGVTQTPRYLIKTRGQQVTLSCSPISGHRSVSWYQQTPGQGLQFLFEYFSETQRNKGNFPGRFSGRQFSNSRSEMNVSTLELGDSALYLCASSLGQASGGYTFGSGTRLTVV.

The V gene is TRBV5-6, the J gene TRBJ2-5; no clear D. Germline V CDR1 and CDR2: SGHDT, YYEEEE. Trimming left V 0 bases short and J 3 bases short, with 0 bases between. This CDR3 has 11 amino acids. The CDR3 spells CASSLEETQYF. The CDR3 region has the DNA TGTGCCAGCAGCTTGGAAGAGACCCAGTACTTC.

The chain carries TRBV28 and TRBJ2-4; 11 bases fit TRBD2. The germline CDR1 and CDR2 sequences are MDHEN and SYDVKM. With 6 bases clipped from V and 1 base from J, the junction kept 2 bases outside the gene matches. The CDR3 runs 15 residues. This CDR3 reads CASSGLAGAKNIQYF. In DNA, the CDR3 is TGTGCCAGCAGCGGACTAGCGGGTGCCAAAAACATTCAGTACTTC.

This sequence joins TRBV6-5 and TRBJ2-3, with TRBD2 as a possible D gene (5 bases). CDR1 and CDR2 from the germline V gene are MNHEY and SVGAGI. The CDR3 is 15 residues long. The V gene lost 8 bases and the J gene lost 4 bases, with 19 bases spanning the gap. The CDR3 bases are TGTGCCAGCCCACGGCCGGGAATCGTGGCAGATACGCAGTATTTT. Translated: CASPRPGIVADTQYF.

CDR3 DNA sequence: TGTGCCAGCGGCTCCTGGACAGGGGTTACTGAAGCTTTCTTT. It encodes CASGSWTGVTEAFF. The chain has TRBV2 and TRBJ1-1; 9 nucleotides line up with TRBD1. The CDR3 is made up of 14 amino acids. With V trimmed by 8 bases and J by 5 bases, 9 bases remained unmatched. The germline V gene encodes CDR1 SNHLY and CDR2 FYNNEI.

The CDR3 reads CASRGTGINGYTF. The DNA of the CDR3 is TGTGCCAGCAGGGGGACAGGTATCAATGGCTACACCTTC. The chain employs TRBV6-5 and TRBJ1-2, with 8 bases aligning to TRBD1. V was clipped by 6 bases and J by 6 bases; unmatched bases: 6. This CDR3 is 13 amino acids long. Germline V gene sequence: CDR1 MNHEY, CDR2 SVGAGI.

This clone appeared once. CDR3 sequence reads: CASSSAAVTDTQYF. DNA of the CDR3: TGCGCCAGCAGCTCGGCGGCAGTAACAGATACGCAGTATTTT. The chain links TRBV5-1 to TRBJ2-3; D is ambiguous. Germline CDR1 SGHRS, CDR2 YFSETQ. V was cut by 3 bases and J by 3 bases, with 11 bases left in between. The CDR3 is made up of 14 amino acids. The whole variable domain, filled in from reference TRBV5-1 and TRBJ2-3, reads KAGVTQTPRYLIKTRGQQVTLSCSPISGHRSVSWYQQTPGQGLQFLFEYFSETQRNKGNFPGRFSGRQFSNSRSEMNVSTLELGDSALYLCASSSAAVTDTQYFGPGTRLTVL.

V gene TRBV19 combines with J gene TRBJ2-5; 8 bases agree with TRBD2. Unmatched junction bases numbered 4, after V lost 3 bases and J lost 4 bases. Germline-derived CDR1 and CDR2 are LNHDA and SQIVND (reference sequence). The CDR3 has 14 residues. CDR3 in amino acids: CASSMVRGGETQYF. The CDR3, as DNA: TGTGCCAGTAGTATGGTCCGGGGGGGAGAGACCCAGTACTTC.

In its sample, this clone was seen a few times. The gene calls are TRBV7-9 and TRBJ1-5; D perhaps matches TRBD1 (5 bases). In germline, CDR1 is SEHNR, CDR2 FQNEAQ (reference sequence). Between the trimmed V and J ends, which lost 5 bases and 7 bases, there was a span of 15 bases. The length of the CDR3 is 14 residues. The CDR3 region has the DNA TGTGCCAGCAGCCATGAAGGGGTTGGGCAGCCCCAGCATTTT. Translation: CASSHEGVGQPQHF.

J is TRBJ1-2 and V is TRBV2; 9 bases fit TRBD1. The V and J ends lost 6 bases and 8 bases, in that order; junction bases with no gene match: 7. The CDR3 runs 13 residues. Germline loops: CDR1 SNHLY, CDR2 FYNNEI. For the CDR3, the DNA is TGTGCCAGCAGACAGGGACAGGGCGGAGGCTACACCTTC. Amino acids: CASRQGQGGGYTF.

The chain couples TRBV9 to TRBJ1-4; 7 positions agree with TRBD1. Germline CDR1 and CDR2: SGDLS and YYNGEE. This CDR3 has 15 amino acids. Trimming took 2 bases from V and 4 from J; bases not matched to a gene: 5. DNA for the CDR3: TGTGCCAGCAGCGTCACAGGGGTTAGTAATGAAAAACTGTTTTTT. Protein sequence: CASSVTGVSNEKLFF.

This rearrangement joins TRBV19 to TRBJ1-4; a possible D gene is TRBD1 (6 bases). CDR3 size: 14 residues. Deletions cut 4 bases from V and 8 bases from J, with 14 bases between. Germline V lookup: CDR1 LNHDA, CDR2 SQIVND (reference sequence). CDR3 nucleotide sequence: TGTGCCAGTAGTAGGACAGCGACTACAGAAAAACTGTTTTTT. It is translated as CASSRTATTEKLFF.

This chain uses TRBV6-1 with TRBJ2-5, with D unresolved. CDR3 length: 10 amino acids. The ends were cut back, 7 bases at V and 6 bases at J, with 6 bases in the middle. Per germline, CDR1 MNHNS and CDR2 SASEGT. CDR3 residues: CASMRKTQYF. CDR3 DNA sequence: TGTGCCAGCATGAGGAAGACCCAGTACTTC.

V is TRBV9 and J is TRBJ1-5; 7 positions agree with TRBD1. V dropped 0 bases and J dropped 6; count of bases not matched to a gene: 6. The CDR3 loop spans 15 amino acids. Germline CDR1 is SGDLS and CDR2 is YYNGEE. This CDR3 reads CASSVGQGGIQPQHF. The CDR3 DNA sequence: TGTGCCAGCAGCGTAGGCCAGGGGGGGATTCAGCCCCAGCATTTT.

The chain couples TRBV23-1 to TRBJ2-7; 7 bases map to TRBD2. TRBV23-1 is known as an ORF, though its function is uncertain. CDR3 size: 18 residues. V trimming: 0 bases; J trimming: 5 bases; junction bases outside the gene matches: 16. CDR3 sequence reads: CASSQSPPREGRSHEQYF. The CDR3 nucleotides read TGCGCCAGCAGTCAATCTCCTCCCAGGGAGGGGCGTTCACACGAGCAGTACTTC.

This clone was seen a single time. Sequence at one end of the junction differs from germline and may be a read error. This chain joins TRBV28 and TRBJ2-7; no firm D call. The CDR3 is 11 residues long. The V gene's germline CDR1 is MDHEN and CDR2 SYDVKM. CDR3 DNA: TGTGCCAGCAGTTTTATCGATTCCTCCTCCTTC. Translation gives CASSFIDSSSF.

This chain joins TRBV7-8 and TRBJ2-1; 7 bases match TRBD2. CDR1 is SGHVS, CDR2 FQNEAQ, per germline. This CDR3 is 17 amino acids long. The J segment lost 8 bases and the V segment lost 1 base, leaving 14 bases of the junction unmatched. The CDR3 region has the DNA TGTGCCAGCAGCTTAGGTATAACGGGAGGACCGGGGGATGAGCAGTTCTTC. This encodes CASSLGITGGPGDEQFF.

This rearrangement joins TRBV18 to TRBJ2-2, with a weak D call TRBD2 (6 bases). The CDR3 extends over 15 amino acids. Germline V gene lookup returns CDR1 KGHSH and CDR2 LQKENI. With 2 bases removed from V and 1 base from J, the gap between germline ends came to 8 bases. The CDR3 sequence: CASSPVRENTGELFF. Here the CDR3 DNA reads TGTGCCAGCTCACCAGTGCGGGAGAACACCGGGGAGCTGTTTTTT.

This chain links TRBV6-5 with TRBJ2-3; 14 nucleotides line up with TRBD2. Trimming at V came to 5 bases and at J to 8 bases, leaving 6 bases not matched to a gene. Germline lookup yields CDR1 MNHEY and CDR2 SVGAGI. There are 15 residues in the CDR3. CDR3 DNA sequence: TGTGCCAGCAGTAGGACTAGCGGGAGGTCTGGTACGCAGTATTTT. This translates into CASSRTSGRSGTQYF.

This clone showed up just once. The chain couples TRBV4-1 to TRBJ1-6; D not certain. Germline V lookup: CDR1 MGHRA, CDR2 YSYEKL. This CDR3 comprises 17 residues. The V end lost 5 bases, the J end lost 0 bases, and 14 bases lay between the germline ends. CDR3 nucleotides: TGCGCCAGCAGCTCGTCGCTAATTAGCTCCTATAATTCACCCCTCCACTTT. Amino acids: CASSSSLISSYNSPLHF.

The V call is TRBV30, the J call TRBJ2-1, with 9 nucleotides matching TRBD2. The CDR3 loop spans 17 amino acids. CDR1 and CDR2 (germline): GTSNPN, SVGIG (reference sequence). Germline trimming cut 3 bases from V and 9 bases from J; bases unmatched to any gene: 18. The CDR3 nucleotides read TGTGCCTGGAGGGGGGGTTGGCGGGAGGGATTAACCCCTGAGCAGTTCTTC. Encoded protein: CAWRGGWREGLTPEQFF.

V and J are TRBV10-3 and TRBJ2-6, with D uncertain. Germline V gene lookup returns CDR1 ENHRY and CDR2 SYGVKD. The CDR3 loop spans 12 amino acids. V shed 10 bases and J shed 2 bases, with 6 bases lying between them. CDR3 nucleotide sequence: TGTGCCACCACACCTGGGGCCAACGTCCTGACTTTC. This sequence encodes CATTPGANVLTF.

This chain connects TRBV6-1 to TRBJ1-2; D is unclear. Germline V gene lookup returns CDR1 MNHNS and CDR2 SASEGT. Trimming shortened V by 10 bases and J by 0 bases, and 18 bases separated the two germline ends. CDR3 length: 15 amino acids. The CDR3 loop is CATRRERASNYGYTF. CDR3 sequence (DNA): TGTGCCACCAGAAGGGAAAGGGCCTCTAACTATGGCTACACCTTC.

The chain couples TRBV4-1 to TRBJ1-5, with D maybe TRBD1 (6 bases). V dropped 0 bases and J dropped 4 bases, with 13 bases sitting between them. The CDR3 contains 16 residues. From germline, CDR1 is MGHRA and CDR2 YSYEKL. The CDR3 loop is CASSQEFGQGNQPQHF. In nucleotides, the CDR3 is TGCGCCAGCAGCCAAGAGTTCGGGCAGGGGAATCAGCCCCAGCATTTT.

The CDR3 reads CASSLGLAGEGEQYF. As DNA, the CDR3 is TGTGCCAGCAGCTTGGGACTAGCGGGAGAAGGCGAGCAGTACTTC. The V call is TRBV11-2, the J call TRBJ2-7, with TRBD2 matching 14 bases. The CDR3 is 15 residues long. V shed 3 bases and J 6 bases; nucleotides not matched to a gene: 4. Germline assignment: CDR1 SGHAT and CDR2 FQNNGV.

This chain connects TRBV5-8 to TRBJ1-5; 9 bases are a match to TRBD1. Trimming cost V 0 bases and J 5 bases; bases outside gene matches: 3. From germline, CDR1 is SGHTS and CDR2 YDEGEE. CDR3 length: 15 residues. This CDR3 is CASSLGGTGYQPQHF. Here the CDR3 DNA reads TGTGCCAGCAGCTTGGGGGGGACAGGGTATCAGCCCCAGCATTTT.

The genes are TRBV19 and TRBJ2-2; tentatively, D is TRBD1 (6 bases). The CDR3 has 15 residues. Germline V gives CDR1 LNHDA, CDR2 SQIVND (reference sequence). The V and J ends lost 5 bases and 1 base respectively, with 11 bases between them. CDR3 amino acids: CASSYKDRNTGELFF. The DNA for the CDR3 is TGTGCCAGTAGTTATAAGGACAGGAACACCGGGGAGCTGTTTTTT. The full variable domain, its missing parts supplied by reference TRBV19 and TRBJ2-2, is DGGITQSPKYLFRKEGQNVTLSCEQNLNHDAMYWYRQDPGQGLRLIYYSQIVNDFQKGDIAEGYSVSREKKESFPLTVTSAQKNPTAFYLCASSYKDRNTGELFFGEGSRLTVL.

The J gene is TRBJ2-1, the V gene TRBV9, with TRBD2 matching 11 bases. Looked up from germline, CDR1 is SGDLS and CDR2 is YYNGEE. V was pared by 1 base and J by 8 bases, with 5 bases of the junction left unmatched. This CDR3 has 15 amino acids. The CDR3 spells CASSVSPTSGDEQFF. The CDR3 DNA follows: TGTGCCAGCAGCGTAAGCCCGACTAGCGGGGATGAGCAGTTCTTC. Together with reference TRBV9 and TRBJ2-1, the CDR3 gives the full variable domain: DSGVTQTPKHLITATGQRVTLRCSPRSGDLSVYWYQQSLDQGLQFLIQYYNGEERAKGNILERFSAQQFPDLHSELNLSSLELGDSALYFCASSVSPTSGDEQFFGPGTRLTVL.